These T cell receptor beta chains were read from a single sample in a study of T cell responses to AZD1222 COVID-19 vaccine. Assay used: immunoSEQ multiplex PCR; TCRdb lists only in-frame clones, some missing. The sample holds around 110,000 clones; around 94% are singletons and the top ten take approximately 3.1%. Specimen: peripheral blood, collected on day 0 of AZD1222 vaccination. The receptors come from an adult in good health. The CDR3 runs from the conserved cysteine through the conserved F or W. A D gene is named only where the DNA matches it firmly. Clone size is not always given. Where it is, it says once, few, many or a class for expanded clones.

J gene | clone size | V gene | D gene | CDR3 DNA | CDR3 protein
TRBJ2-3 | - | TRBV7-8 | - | TGTGCCAGCCTCCCTACGGGGGCTTACACAGATACGCAGTATTTT | CASLPTGAYTDTQYF
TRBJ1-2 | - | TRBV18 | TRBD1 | TGTGCCAGCTCACGGATCAGGGGGGAAGGCTACACCTTC | CASSRIRGEGYTF
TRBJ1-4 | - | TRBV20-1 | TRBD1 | TGCAGTGCTTGGGACAGTGAAAAACTGTTTTTT | CSAWDSEKLFF
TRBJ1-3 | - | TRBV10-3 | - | TGTGCCATCAGTGGACCAGGGGAGTCCTCTGGAAACACCATATATTTT | CAISGPGESSGNTIYF
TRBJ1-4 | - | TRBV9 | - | TGTGCCAGCAGCGTAGCGGGAAGAATAGCAACTAATGAAAAACTGTTTTTT | CASSVAGRIATNEKLFF
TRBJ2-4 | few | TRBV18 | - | TGTGCCAGCTCCAACCCCGGGTCTTCCAAAAACATTCAGTACTTC | CASSNPGSSKNIQYF
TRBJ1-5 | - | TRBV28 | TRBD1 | TGTGCCAGCAGAAGACAGGGGGCGGGAGATCAGCCCCAGCATTTT | CASRRQGAGDQPQHF
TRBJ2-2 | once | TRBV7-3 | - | TGTGCCAGCAGCTTAACCGCGGCGAACACCGGGGAGCTGTTTTTT | CASSLTAANTGELFF
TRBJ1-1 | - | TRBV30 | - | TGTGCCTGGGGGTCCGTGCGGAACACTGAAGCTTTCTTT | CAWGSVRNTEAFF
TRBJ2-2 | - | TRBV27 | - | TGTGCCAGCAGTTTAGGGAACACCGGGGAGCTGTTTTTT | CASSLGNTGELFF
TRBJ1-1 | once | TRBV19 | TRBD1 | TGTGCCACTGGGGACAGTAGCCTAGAAGCTTTCTTT | CATGDSSLEAFF
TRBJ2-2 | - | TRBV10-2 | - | TGCGCCGGGACCAACAGGGACACCGGGGAGCTGTTTTTT | CAGTNRDTGELFF
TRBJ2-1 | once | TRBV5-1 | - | TGCGCCAGCAGCCTGGACGGGACCTACAATGAGCAGTTCTTC | CASSLDGTYNEQFF
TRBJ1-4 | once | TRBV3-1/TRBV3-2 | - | TGTGCCAGCGGCCCGACAGGCATCAATGAAAAACTGTTTTTT | CASGPTGINEKLFF
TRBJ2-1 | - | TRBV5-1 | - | TGCGCCAGCAGCTCAAGCTCCTCCGGGGCCTCTACCCGGGGGCAGTTCTTC | CASSSSSSGASTRGQFF
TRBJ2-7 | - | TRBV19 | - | TGTGCCAGTAGTATCCCGGGGGAAGGTATGCACGAGCAGTACTTC | CASSIPGEGMHEQYF
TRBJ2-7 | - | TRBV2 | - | TGTGCCTCCGGGCGAGACGTGTCGTACGAGCAGTACTTC | CASGRDVSYEQYF
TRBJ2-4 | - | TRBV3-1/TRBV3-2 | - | TGTGCCAGCAGCCCCCGGGGTCCCAAAAACATTCAGTACTTC | CASSPRGPKNIQYF
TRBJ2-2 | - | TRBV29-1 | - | TGCAGCGTTCTGGGGCCTTTTCCGGGTAGGGACACCGGGGAGCTGTTTTTT | CSVLGPFPGRDTGELFF
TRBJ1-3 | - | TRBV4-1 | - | TGCGCCAGCAGCCAAGTTCTCCCACGCTCTGGAAACACCATATATTTT | CASSQVLPRSGNTIYF
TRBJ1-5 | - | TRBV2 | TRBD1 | TGTGCCAGCATTTCTAGGGACAGGGGGCGCGGGGGTCAGCCCCAGCATTTT | CASISRDRGRGGQPQHF
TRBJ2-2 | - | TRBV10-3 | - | TGTGCCATCAGTGAGTTTCAGGGGCAGAACACCGGGGAGCTGTTTTTT | CAISEFQGQNTGELFF
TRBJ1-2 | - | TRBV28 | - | TGTGCCAGCAGTTTAATGGGGGCGCGAGGCTACACCTTC | CASSLMGARGYTF
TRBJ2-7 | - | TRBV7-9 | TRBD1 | TGTGCCAGCAGCCCCGGGGCAGGGGGCAGAGGGCAGTACTTC | CASSPGAGGRGQYF
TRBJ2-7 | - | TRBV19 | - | TGTGCCAGTAGTGACCTAGTCGCCTACGAGCAGTACTTC | CASSDLVAYEQYF
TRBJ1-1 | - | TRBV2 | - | TGTGCCACCTCTGATGAACGGTTCACTGAAGCTTTCTTT | CATSDERFTEAFF
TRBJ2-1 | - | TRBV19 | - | TGTGCCAGTAGTATAGGGGGGCAGTTGAATGAGCAGTTCTTC | CASSIGGQLNEQFF
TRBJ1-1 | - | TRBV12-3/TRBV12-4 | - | TGTGCCAGCAACAGGTTGAACACTGAAGCTTTCTTT | CASNRLNTEAFF
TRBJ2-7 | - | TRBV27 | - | TGTGCCAGCAGTCCAGGGGCCGGGATCCCCTACGAGCAGTACTTC | CASSPGAGIPYEQYF
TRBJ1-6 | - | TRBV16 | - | TGTGCCAGCAGCCAATCCACGACAGGAGGGGCACCCCTCCACTTT | CASSQSTTGGAPLHF
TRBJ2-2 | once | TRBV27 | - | TGTGCCAGCAGGGAGAGGGTGTCCGGGGAGCTGTTTTTT | CASRERVSGELFF
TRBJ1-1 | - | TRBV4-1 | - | TGCGCCAGCAGCCAAGCGGGCACTGAAGCTTTCTTT | CASSQAGTEAFF
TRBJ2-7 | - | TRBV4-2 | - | TGTGCCAGCAGCCAAGAAACCCCGACCTACGAGCAGTACTTC | CASSQETPTYEQYF
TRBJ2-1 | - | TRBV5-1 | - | TGCGCCAGCAGCTTGGAAGGGCTGAGGCAGTTCTTC | CASSLEGLRQFF
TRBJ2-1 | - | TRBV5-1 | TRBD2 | TGCGCCAGCAGCTTGGCCCACGGGGGGGTCAATGAGCAGTTCTTC | CASSLAHGGVNEQFF
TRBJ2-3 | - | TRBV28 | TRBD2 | TGTGCCAGCAGTTTCTCCCTAGCGGCCACAGATACGCAGTATTTT | CASSFSLAATDTQYF
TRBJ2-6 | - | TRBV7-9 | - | TGTGCCAGCAGCTTAGCGCCCGGTTGGGGCTCTGGGGCCAACGTCCTGACTTTC | CASSLAPGWGSGANVLTF
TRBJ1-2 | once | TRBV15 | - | TGTGCCACCAGCAGTTCTATCCAGGGGTGGGGTGATGGCTACACCTTC | CATSSSIQGWGDGYTF
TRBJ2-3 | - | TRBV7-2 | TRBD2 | TGTGCCAGCAGCTTGAGTCTAGCGGGAGCGGACGGGGGTACGCAGTATTTT | CASSLSLAGADGGTQYF
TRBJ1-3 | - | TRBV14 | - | TGTGCCAGCAGCCAAGTAGTGGCAGCTTACTCTGGAAACACCATATATTTT | CASSQVVAAYSGNTIYF
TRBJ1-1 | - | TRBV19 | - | TGTGCCAGTAGTACCAGGGACACGAACACTGAAGCTTTCTTT | CASSTRDTNTEAFF
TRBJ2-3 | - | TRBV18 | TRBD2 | TGTGCCAGCTCACCACCAGGCCTAGCGGTCGCAGATACGCAGTATTTT | CASSPPGLAVADTQYF
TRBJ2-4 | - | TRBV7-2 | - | TGTGCCAGCAGCTTAGAGTCGGGGGGCGTGTACTTC | CASSLESGGVYF
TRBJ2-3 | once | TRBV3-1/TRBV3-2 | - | TGTGCCAGCAGCCAATATTCTTACAGGGACGACACAGATACGCAGTATTTT | CASSQYSYRDDTDTQYF
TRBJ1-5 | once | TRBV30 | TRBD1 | TGTGCCTGGAGTGGAGGGACAGGGGCCAATCAGCCCCAGCATTTT | CAWSGGTGANQPQHF
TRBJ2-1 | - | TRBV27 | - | TGTGCCAGCAGTCTAGGAGCTTGGGACAATGAGCAGTTCTTC | CASSLGAWDNEQFF
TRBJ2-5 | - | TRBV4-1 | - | TGCGCCAGCAGCCAAGATTCATCCGGGGAGACCCAGTACTTC | CASSQDSSGETQYF
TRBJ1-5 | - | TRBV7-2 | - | TGTGCCAGCAGCTCCCGGGACGGGAATCAGCCCCAGCATTTT | CASSSRDGNQPQHF
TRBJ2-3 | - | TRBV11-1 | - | TGTGCCAGCAGCTTCAGTCCCCCAGATACGCAGTATTTT | CASSFSPPDTQYF
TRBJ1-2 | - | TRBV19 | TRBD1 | TGTGCCAGTAGTAAAGGGGGCGACTGGAACTATGGCTACACCTTC | CASSKGGDWNYGYTF
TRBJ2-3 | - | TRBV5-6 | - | TGTGCCAGCAGCTTGGGACAGGGAGGGGGCTACACAGATACGCAGTATTTT | CASSLGQGGGYTDTQYF
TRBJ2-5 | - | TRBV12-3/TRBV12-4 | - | TGTGCCAGCAGTTTGGACGGTCAAGAGACCCAGTACTTC | CASSLDGQETQYF
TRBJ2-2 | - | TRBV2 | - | TGTGCCACCGGACTACAACTAAGCGCGAACACCTTTAACGGGGAGCTGTTTTTT | CATGLQLSANTFNGELFF
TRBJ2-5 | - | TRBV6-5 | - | TGTGCCAGCAGTTACTACACAGGAGAGACCCAGTACTTC | CASSYYTGETQYF
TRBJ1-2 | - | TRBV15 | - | TGTGCCACCAGCAGAGATAGACTTAACTATGGCTACACCTTC | CATSRDRLNYGYTF
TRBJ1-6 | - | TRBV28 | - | TGTGCCAGCAGGACCCAGGGTTATTCACCCCTCCACTTT | CASRTQGYSPLHF
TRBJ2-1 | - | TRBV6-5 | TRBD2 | TGTGCCAGCAGTCCCGGGACTAGCTTCGGTGAGCAGTTCTTC | CASSPGTSFGEQFF
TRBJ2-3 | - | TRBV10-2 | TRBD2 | TGCGCCAGCACCGGAGGACTAGCGGGAGGGTTAGATACGCAGTATTTT | CASTGGLAGGLDTQYF
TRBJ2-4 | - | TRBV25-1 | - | TGTGCCAGCAGTAACAGGGAAGGCATTCAGTACTTC | CASSNREGIQYF